This entry features one TCR beta chain sequence. This sample stems from a study of blood T cell repertoires in COVID-19. Overall study context: Sample material is recorded as cDNA or gDNA derived from T cells, B-cell-depleted T cells, or PBMCs.

With V trimmed by 4 bases and J by 6 bases, 9 bases remained unmatched. The CDR3 is 16 amino acids. From germline, CDR1 is LGHDT and CDR2 YNNKEL (reference sequence). In the original workflow: Quantification of nucleated cells was approximated via reference gene primer amplification. TCRdb's table, derived via immunoSEQ multiplex PCR, lists solely in-frame clones and lacks some. V, J and clone size reflect that table, while D and trimming were determined from the DNA. The sample lists about 76,000 clones; about 90% were seen once. The material sequenced was peripheral blood. The sequence was collected from a human donor in a cohort sampled during active COVID-19. The gene calls are TRBV3-1 (or the pseudogene TRBV3-2) and TRBJ2-2; the match to TRBD1 covers 9 bases. The CDR3 region has the DNA TGTGCCAGCAGCCGCGGGACAGGGCAAAGTGCCGGGGAGCTGTTTTTT. Translation: CASSRGTGQSAGELFF.